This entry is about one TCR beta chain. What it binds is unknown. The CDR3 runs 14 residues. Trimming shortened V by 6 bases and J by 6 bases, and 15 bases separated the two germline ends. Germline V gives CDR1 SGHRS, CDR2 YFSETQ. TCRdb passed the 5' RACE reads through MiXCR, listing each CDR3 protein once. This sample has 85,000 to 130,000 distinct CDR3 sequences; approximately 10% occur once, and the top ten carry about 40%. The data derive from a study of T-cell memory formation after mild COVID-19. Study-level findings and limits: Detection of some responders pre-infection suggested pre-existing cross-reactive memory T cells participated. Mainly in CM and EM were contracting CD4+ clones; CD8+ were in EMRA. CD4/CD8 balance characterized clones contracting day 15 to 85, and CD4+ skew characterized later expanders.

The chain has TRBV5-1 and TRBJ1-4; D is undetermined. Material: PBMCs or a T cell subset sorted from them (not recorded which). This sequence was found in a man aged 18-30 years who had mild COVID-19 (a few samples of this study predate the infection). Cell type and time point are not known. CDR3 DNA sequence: TGCGCCAGCACCCCGGCCCCTCGGGATGAAAAACTGTTTTTT. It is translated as CASTPAPRDEKLFF.